This TCR beta chain was documented in a study of cytomegalovirus exposure and HLA in healthy donors. Use of 60 Vbeta and 13 Jbeta primers characterized the PCR. Generated by immunoSEQ multiplex PCR, the TCRdb table keeps only in-frame clones and is missing some. The profile shows 200,000 or so clones, approximately 81% of them singletons. This CDR3 comprises 13 residues. V dropped 5 bases and J dropped 3 bases, with 10 bases sitting between them. Germline V gene sequence: CDR1 SGHTA, CDR2 FQGTGA. The receptor's source is a man between 25 and 39 years old in good health and CMV-seronegative. This chain joins TRBV7-3 and TRBJ1-1, with D unresolved. The specimen was PBMCs. CDR3 sequence reads: CASSPGSDTEAFF. The CDR3 region has the DNA TGTGCCAGCAGCCCTGGGAGCGACACTGAAGCTTTCTTT.